Listed here are 7 T cell receptor beta chains from one sample, sequenced in a study of T cell repertoires in aging, cancer and after chemotherapy. Peripheral blood genomic DNA, not sorted cells or RNA, was the template. Multiplex touch-down PCR with TRB-A/B primers amplified rearranged V-D-J TRB sequences. A single record per CDR3 protein comes from TCRdb applying MiXCR to the multiplex PCR reads. The sample contains approximately 20,000 distinct CDR3 sequences, roughly 37% of which appear only once. Source material: blood. These receptors all stem from a human donor with a solid tumor.

In its sample, this clonotype was seen a few times. The genes are TRBV6-5 and TRBJ2-6; D gene uncertain. CDR3 size: 16 residues. CDR1 and CDR2 from the germline V gene are MNHEY and SVGAGI. The ends were cut back, 6 bases at V and 0 bases at J, with 12 bases in the middle. The CDR3 loop is CASRTITGSGANVLTF. The CDR3 region has the DNA TGTGCCAGCAGAACCATTACGGGCTCTGGGGCCAACGTCCTGACTTTC.

This sequence joins TRBV14 and TRBJ2-3; 12 bases map to TRBD1. There are 16 residues in the CDR3. CDR1 is SGHDN and CDR2 is FVKESK in the germline V gene. V lost 2 bases to trimming and J lost 4 bases; unmatched junction nucleotides: 4. The CDR3 loop is CASSQPGQGASDTQYF. The CDR3 nucleotides are TGTGCCAGCAGCCAACCGGGACAGGGGGCGTCAGATACGCAGTATTTT.

This clonotype was counted between two and nine times. J is TRBJ1-5 and V is TRBV10-3; 7 positions agree with TRBD1. V lost 6 bases, J lost 6 bases, and 8 bases stayed unmatched. The CDR3 runs 14 residues. CDR1 and CDR2 (germline): ENHRY, SYGVKD. CDR3: CAISQGGTGQPQHF. CDR3 coding DNA: TGTGCCATCAGCCAGGGGGGAACGGGTCAGCCCCAGCATTTT.

The CDR3 sequence: CASSLIVSSTDTQYF. Written as DNA, the CDR3 is TGTGCCAGCAGCTTGATAGTCAGCAGCACAGATACGCAGTATTTT. The V and J genes are TRBV5-6 and TRBJ2-3, with D uncertain. CDR1 and CDR2 (germline): SGHDT, YYEEEE. The CDR3 covers 15 residues. V lost 1 base and J lost 0, with 9 bases in between.

This clonotype was detected only a few times. The chain recombines TRBV7-6 with TRBJ2-5; D may be TRBD1 (6 bases). CDR1 is SGHVS and CDR2 is FNYEAQ in the germline V gene. Trimming cost V 5 bases and J 2 bases, with 12 bases left between them. CDR3 length equals 14 residues. CDR3 sequence: CASSDSQGQETQYF. The CDR3 bases are TGTGCCAGCAGCGATTCACAGGGTCAAGAGACCCAGTACTTC.

The chain carries TRBV21-1 and TRBJ1-4; the D call TRBD1 from the table was never checked on the DNA. TRBV21-1 constitutes a pseudogene. This CDR3 contains 19 residues. CDR3 sequence (DNA): TGTGCCAGCAGCAAAGGATCCGGGTTAGGTTGCCCAACTAATGAAAAACTGTTTTTT. It is translated as CASSKGSGLGCPTNEKLFF.

This clonotype was recorded a few times. The chain recombines TRBV27 with TRBJ2-5, with 8 bases identical to TRBD1. The germline CDR1 and CDR2 sequences are MNHEY and SMNVEV (reference sequence). The V and J ends lost 3 bases and 3 bases, in that order; junction bases with no gene match: 6. The CDR3 runs 15 residues. Here the CDR3 DNA reads TGTGCCAGCAGTTTCGCGACAGGGGCTGAAGAGACCCAGTACTTC. Translation gives CASSFATGAEETQYF.